A selection of T cell receptor beta chains follows, all from one sample in a study of response to subunit inactivated influenza vaccine. TCRdb analysed the RT-PCR reads with MiXCR anew, one entry per CDR3 protein. The data contain 800,000 to 1,000,000 distinct CDR3 sequences, 21% of them singletons. Sample: PBMCs from blood, taken more than 4 days after vaccination. Source of these receptors: a man aged 45-65 years who received an inactivated influenza vaccine. The CDR3 runs from the conserved cysteine through the conserved F or W. D genes are given only for firm matches. Size tells how often a clone was seen (once, few, many) or the class of an expanded clone, and some rows leave it out.

J gene	D gene	V gene	clone size	CDR3 DNA	CDR3 protein
TRBJ2-1	-	TRBV12-3/TRBV12-4	-	TGTGCCAGCAGCTTAAGGGAGGACTCCTACAATGAGCAGTTCTTC	CASSLREDSYNEQFF
TRBJ2-5	-	TRBV20-1	-	TGCAGTGCTAGCCTCCCTTCGGGGGTTGAGACCCAGTACTTC	CSASLPSGVETQYF
TRBJ2-3	-	TRBV7-2	few	TGTGCCAGCAGCCGGGACCTTCCCCGCGCAGATACGCAGTATTTT	CASSRDLPRADTQYF
TRBJ2-4	-	TRBV12-3/TRBV12-4	many	TGTGCCAGCAGTTTAGCGCAGGGGAGAAACATTCAGTACTTC	CASSLAQGRNIQYF
TRBJ2-7	TRBD2	TRBV20-1	few	TGCAGTGCTAGGTACGCGGGAGGGTACGAGCAGTACTTC	CSARYAGGYEQYF
TRBJ1-1	-	TRBV4-2	few	TGTGCCAGCAGCCAAGATGGTGTAGGACAGAACACTGAAGCTTTCTTT	CASSQDGVGQNTEAFF
TRBJ2-7	TRBD2	TRBV20-1	once	TGCAGTGCTAACCTCCTGGGCGGGAGGTCCTACGAGCAGTACTTC	CSANLLGGRSYEQYF
TRBJ2-1	-	TRBV6-2/TRBV6-3	-	TGTGCCAGCAGACCTGCCTTCGGGACCAGGTTCTACAATGAGCAGTTCTTC	CASRPAFGTRFYNEQFF
TRBJ2-7	-	TRBV28	-	TGTGCCATCAGCAGGGAAACCTACGAGCAGTACTTC	CAISRETYEQYF
TRBJ2-7	-	TRBV4-3	once	TGCGCCAGCAGCCAAGATAAAACGTCTAGCTCCTACGAGCAGTACTTC	CASSQDKTSSSYEQYF
TRBJ2-1	-	TRBV7-9	few	TGTGCCAGCAGCCCACACTATGAGCAGTTCTTC	CASSPHYEQFF
TRBJ1-2	-	TRBV28	few	TGTGCCAGCAGTTTAGACAGCCTTCCGTCGGGCTACACCTTC	CASSLDSLPSGYTF
TRBJ1-5	-	TRBV19	-	TGTGCCACAGGGGACAATCCGCCCCAGCATTTT	CATGDNPPQHF
TRBJ1-1	-	TRBV6-5	-	TGTGCCAGCAGTTACTATGGGGGAAGCACTGAAGCTTTCTTT	CASSYYGGSTEAFF
TRBJ2-7	-	TRBV20-1	-	TGCAGTGCTCAGGACCGACCCTACGAGCAGTACTTC	CSAQDRPYEQYF
TRBJ1-1	-	TRBV4-3	many	TGCGCCAGCAGCCAAGGCGGCAGAACTGAAGCTTTCTTT	CASSQGGRTEAFF
TRBJ2-3	TRBD2	TRBV7-8	-	TGTGCCAGCAGTTCAGTACTAGCGGGGGCCACAGATACGCAGTATTTT	CASSSVLAGATDTQYF
TRBJ2-7	-	TRBV3-1	once	TGTGCCAGCAGCCAAGGTGGTTTAGGGAAGGCCTACGAGCAGTACTTC	CASSQGGLGKAYEQYF
TRBJ1-1	TRBD1	TRBV20-1	few	TGCAGTGGGGACAGGGAAGCGAACACTGAAGCTTTCTTT	CSGDREANTEAFF
TRBJ2-7	-	TRBV5-1	few	TGCGCCAGCAGCCGAGGAGGGCAGGGGCGGATCTACGAGCAGTACTTC	CASSRGGQGRIYEQYF
TRBJ2-3	-	TRBV5-1	-	TGCGCCAGCAGCTTGGGGGGACACGGAAAAACAGATACGCAGTATTTT	CASSLGGHGKTDTQYF
TRBJ2-7	TRBD2	TRBV20-1	-	TGCAGTGCTAGGGGTATTGAAGCGGGGGGCCTAGAGCAGTACTTC	CSARGIEAGGLEQYF
TRBJ2-2	TRBD2	TRBV5-1	-	TGCGCCAGCAGCTTGGAAGCGGGAGCGATCGGGGAGCTGTTTTTT	CASSLEAGAIGELFF